This T cell receptor (beta chain) was profiled in a study of shared clonotypes between healthy human individuals. The germline gives CDR1 MNHNS, CDR2 SASEGT. V dropped 4 bases and J dropped 6; count of bases not matched to a gene: 13. CDR3 length: 16 amino acids. Regarding the study as a whole: What naive subsets generally showed was a larger estimated richness than memory subsets showed. The sole specimen, blood, was sampled, and tissue repertoires likely differ.

This table comes from immunoSEQ multiplex PCR, and its TCRdb copy is limited to in-frame clones, with some not included. The sample contains fewer than 850,000 clones, roughly 87% of which appear only once. As regards this clone: Its antigen is undetermined.

The chain has TRBV6-1 and TRBJ1-1; 8 positions match TRBD1. The material sequenced was memory CD8+ T cells from PBMCs. Sample subset: CD45RO+ cells pooled with CCR7-negative TemRA cells. The source of this sequence is a man in his late teens or twenties in good health. Some clones in this sample may be carry-over from other donors' samples. The DNA of the CDR3 is TGTGCCAGCAGTGCCCTCGGGAACAGGGGGGCCGCTGAAGCTTTCTTT. Protein sequence: CASSALGNRGAAEAFF.